Given below is one T cell receptor (beta chain) in context. The antigen is unknown. The CDR3 sequence is 13 residues long. V was trimmed by 4 bases and J by 7 bases, leaving 11 bases between them. Germline lookup yields CDR1 MGHDK and CDR2 SYGVNS. The data derive from a study of CD8+ T cells in alopecia areata. Sorting of PBMCs yielded the CD4+ and CD8+ T cells. Study results and limitations: More clonal than normal scalp was lesional scalp, particularly alopecia totalis/universalis.

Following extraction, RNA underwent reverse transcription to cDNA, which served as the sequencing template. Assay used: immunoSEQ multiplex PCR; TCRdb lists only in-frame clones, some missing. The sample lists 65,000 to 75,000 clones; about half were seen once. This TCR was recovered from a human donor with alopecia areata. The sample here was CD8+ T cells sorted from blood, taken at week 0. V gene TRBV25-1 combines with J gene TRBJ2-1, with a possible D match to TRBD1 (5 bases). The CDR3 DNA reads TGTGCCAGCAGTGTTCAGGGAAGAAATGAGCAGTTCTTC. It encodes CASSVQGRNEQFF.